These 7 T cell receptor beta chains share one sample of origin, sequenced in a study of technical replicates of blood from a handful of donors. Clones were read by immunoSEQ multiplex PCR, and TCRdb kept only the in-frame ones, dropping some. The sample includes fewer than 90,000 clones, around 93% of them seen just once. Material for sequencing was T cells isolated from PBMCs. These receptors originate from a human donor in good health.

CDR3 loop: CASSLRGGQWTEAFF. DNA of the CDR3: TGCGCCAGCAGCTTACGAGGGGGCCAGTGGACTGAAGCTTTCTTT. J is TRBJ1-1 and V is TRBV5-1, with 7 nucleotides matching TRBD1. V dropped 2 bases and J dropped 5; count of bases not matched to a gene: 9. Germline-derived CDR1 and CDR2 are SGHRS and YFSETQ. The CDR3 is made up of 15 amino acids.

This clone was recorded only once. The V and J genes are TRBV23-1 and TRBJ2-4, with TRBD1 as a possible D gene (6 bases). TRBV23-1 qualifies as an ORF whose function is uncertain. This CDR3 spans 17 amino acids. The ends were cut back, 3 bases at V and 0 bases at J, with 15 bases in the middle. This chain's CDR3 is CASSHPAGALAKNIQYF. The CDR3 nucleotides are TGCGCCAGCAGTCATCCGGCAGGGGCGCTAGCCAAAAACATTCAGTACTTC.

The gene calls are TRBV5-4 and TRBJ2-3, with 9 bases matching TRBD1. The CDR3 extends over 15 amino acids. The germline V gene has CDR1 SGHNT and CDR2 YYREEE (reference sequence). V lost 4 bases, J lost 7 bases, and 10 bases stayed unmatched. In nucleotides, the CDR3 is TGTGCCAGCAGCCCTAGGGGACAGGGTCGAAATACGCAGTATTTT. Amino acids: CASSPRGQGRNTQYF. Supplemented by reference TRBV5-4 and TRBJ2-3, the full variable domain reads ETGVTQSPTHLIKTRGQQVTLRCSSQSGHNTVSWYQQALGQGPQFIFQYYREEENGRGNFPPRFSGLQFPNYSSELNVNALELDDSALYLCASSPRGQGRNTQYFGPGTRLTVL.

This chain uses TRBV28 with TRBJ2-7; maybe TRBD2 (5 bases). CDR3 size: 11 residues. V dropped 6 bases and J dropped 6 bases, with 9 bases sitting between them. CDR1 and CDR2 from the germline V gene are MDHEN and SYDVKM. In DNA form, the CDR3 reads TGTGCCAGCAGATCTCGGGGCGAGCAGTACTTC. It specifies CASRSRGEQYF. Filled out from reference TRBV28 and TRBJ2-7, the complete variable domain reads DVKVTQSSRYLVKRTGEKVFLECVQDMDHENMFWYRQDPGLGLRLIYFSYDVKMKEKGDIPEGYSVSREKKERFSLILESASTNQTSMYLCASRSRGEQYFGPGTRLTVT.

V is TRBV5-1 and J is TRBJ2-7, with D perhaps matching TRBD1 (6 bases). This CDR3 is built from 13 residues. V was cut by 4 bases and J by 2 bases, with 10 bases left in between. The germline gives CDR1 SGHRS, CDR2 YFSETQ. The CDR3 region is CASSPGTPYEQYF. The CDR3 nucleotides read TGCGCCAGCAGCCCCGGGACACCCTACGAGCAGTACTTC. Complete variable domain (other parts from reference TRBV5-1 and TRBJ2-7): KAGVTQTPRYLIKTRGQQVTLSCSPISGHRSVSWYQQTPGQGLQFLFEYFSETQRNKGNFPGRFSGRQFSNSRSEMNVSTLELGDSALYLCASSPGTPYEQYFGPGTRLTVT.

The V gene is TRBV27, the J gene TRBJ2-7; 9 bases line up with TRBD1. Germline values: CDR1 MNHEY, CDR2 SMNVEV (reference sequence). CDR3 length: 15 amino acids. The junction had 8 bases not matched to a gene; V was cut back by 7 bases and J by 1 base. Written as DNA, the CDR3 is TGTGCCAGCAATGGTCAGGACAGGGGTTCCTACGAGCAGTACTTC. This gives the protein CASNGQDRGSYEQYF.

This sequence joins TRBV6-5 and TRBJ2-1, with D possibly TRBD1 on 6 matching bases. CDR1 and CDR2 from the germline V gene are MNHEY and SVGAGI. CDR3 length: 13 amino acids. Trimming removed 5 bases at V and 7 bases at J, with 12 bases between. Here the CDR3 DNA reads TGTGCCAGCAGTACCACAGGGTTTAATGAGCAGTTCTTC. This encodes CASSTTGFNEQFF.